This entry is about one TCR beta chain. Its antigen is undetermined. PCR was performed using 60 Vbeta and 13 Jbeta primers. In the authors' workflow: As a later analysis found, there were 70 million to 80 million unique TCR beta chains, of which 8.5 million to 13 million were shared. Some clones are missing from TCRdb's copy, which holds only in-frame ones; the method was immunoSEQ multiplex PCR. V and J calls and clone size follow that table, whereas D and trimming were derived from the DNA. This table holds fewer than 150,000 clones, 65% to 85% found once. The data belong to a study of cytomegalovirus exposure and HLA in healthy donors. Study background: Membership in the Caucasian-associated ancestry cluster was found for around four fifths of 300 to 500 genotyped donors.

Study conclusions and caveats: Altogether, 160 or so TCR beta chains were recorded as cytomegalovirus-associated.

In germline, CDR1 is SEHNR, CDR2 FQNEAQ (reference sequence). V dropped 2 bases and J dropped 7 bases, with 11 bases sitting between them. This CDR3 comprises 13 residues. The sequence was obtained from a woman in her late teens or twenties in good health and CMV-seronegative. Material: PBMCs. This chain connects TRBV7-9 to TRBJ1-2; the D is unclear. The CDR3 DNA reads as TGTGCCAGCAGCTTAACTCAGGAGGGTGGCTACACCTTC. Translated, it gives CASSLTQEGGYTF.